Each of the 14 T cell receptor beta chains below was sequenced from the same sample in a study of blood T cells in healthy people across ages. For the second PCR, which ran for about 6 to 12 cycles, a sample-barcoded 5' primer and a J-beta primer mix were used. A single record per CDR3 protein comes from TCRdb applying MiXCR to the 5' RACE reads. The sample includes roughly 1.4 million distinct CDR3 sequences, almost 60% of them seen just once. The sequencing sample was made of blood. These receptors were obtained from a man younger than 35 in good health.

This chain joins TRBV4-1 and TRBJ1-2; unclear D gene. V was clipped by 0 bases and J by 0 bases, with 14 bases between them. This CDR3 contains 17 residues. Germline CDR1 MGHRA, CDR2 YSYEKL. The CDR3 coding sequence is TGCGCCAGCAGCCAAGAAGGTGGTACAGTGGCTAACTATGGCTACACCTTC. This gives the protein CASSQEGGTVANYGYTF.

The CDR3 DNA sequence: TGCGCCAGCAGCCCTCTCGGGCCAACTCGTGACTATGGCTACACCTTC. Translated, it gives CASSPLGPTRDYGYTF. The chain employs TRBV5-1 and TRBJ1-2, with D unclear. The germline CDR1 and CDR2 sequences are SGHRS and YFSETQ. This CDR3 is built from 16 residues. The V gene lost 4 bases and the J gene lost 3 bases, with 19 bases spanning the gap.

This clonotype was seen just once. The V call is TRBV9, the J call TRBJ1-5; TRBD1 matches 7 bases. The CDR3 has 15 amino acids. CDR1 and CDR2 from the germline V gene are SGDLS and YYNGEE. Losses at the gene ends were 5 bases for V and 2 bases for J; bases not matched to a gene: 7. The CDR3 DNA reads as TGTGCCAGCAGTGAAACCGACAGGGGCAATCAGCCCCAGCATTTT. Translating gives CASSETDRGNQPQHF.

The genes are TRBV12-3 or TRBV12-4 and TRBJ1-1; no definite D call. The CDR3 runs 12 residues. V was clipped by 2 bases and J by 6 bases, with 7 bases between them. The CDR3 reads CASSLNSPEAFF. The DNA of the CDR3 is TGTGCCAGCAGTTTAAATTCCCCTGAAGCTTTCTTT.

The chain is built from TRBV3-1 and TRBJ2-7, with TRBD2 identical over 10 bases. The ends lost 5 bases at V and 6 bases at J; junction bases unmatched: 7. Germline V gene lookup returns CDR1 LGHDT and CDR2 YNNKEL (reference sequence). This CDR3 contains 14 residues. This CDR3 reads CASSAAGGYSEQYF. DNA of the CDR3: TGTGCCAGCAGCGCAGCGGGAGGGTATTCCGAGCAGTACTTC.

The gene calls are TRBV7-9 and TRBJ2-1; 7 bases agree with TRBD2. Germline V CDR1 and CDR2: SEHNR, FQNEAQ (reference sequence). V gave up 1 base and J gave up 8 bases; unmatched junction bases: 8. There are 15 residues in the CDR3. CDR3 loop: CASSLVAGVGHEQFF. The CDR3 DNA reads as TGTGCCAGCAGCTTAGTGGCGGGAGTGGGTCATGAGCAGTTCTTC. Combining the CDR3 with reference TRBV7-9 and TRBJ2-1 gives the whole variable domain DTGVSQNPRHKITKRGQNVTFRCDPISEHNRLYWYRQTLGQGPEFLTYFQNEAQLEKSRLLSDRFSAERPKGSFSTLEIQRTEQGDSAMYLCASSLVAGVGHEQFFGPGTRLTVL.

The chain uses TRBV6-4 and TRBJ2-2; a weak D match, TRBD1 (5 bases). With 5 bases removed from V and 2 bases from J, the gap between germline ends came to 12 bases. Per the germline V gene, CDR1 is MRHNA and CDR2 is SNTAGT. The length of the CDR3 is 15 residues. CDR3 sequence (DNA): TGTGCCAGCAGTATCGAGGACACTAACACCGGGGAGCTGTTTTTT. Translated, it gives CASSIEDTNTGELFF.

In this sample, this clonotype turned up a few times. The V and J genes are TRBV12-3 or TRBV12-4 and TRBJ1-2, with 11 bases fitting TRBD1. This CDR3 has 14 amino acids. Unmatched junction bases numbered 2, after V lost 3 bases and J lost 5 bases. The CDR3 nucleotides are TGTGCCAGCAGTTTCGGGACAGGGGGTTATGGCTACACCTTC. Amino acids: CASSFGTGGYGYTF.

The CDR3 region has the DNA TGCAGCGTTGAGCAGACCCAGTACTTC. This codes for CSVEQTQYF. J is TRBJ2-5 and V is TRBV29-1, with no clear D. The CDR3 is made up of 9 amino acids. V was cut by 3 bases and J by 6 bases, with 2 bases left in between. Germline V gene sequence: CDR1 SQVTM, CDR2 ANQGSEA.

The chain joins TRBV15 to TRBJ2-7, with D maybe TRBD1 (6 bases). Trimming took 0 bases from V and 0 from J, leaving 12 bases between them. Germline assignment: CDR1 LNHNV and CDR2 YYDKDF (reference sequence). This CDR3 is 16 amino acids long. Here the CDR3 reads CATSRDRTALSYEQYF. The CDR3 DNA reads as TGTGCCACCAGCAGAGATCGGACAGCCCTCTCCTACGAGCAGTACTTC.

The table lists this clonotype with a few counts. The rearrangement links TRBV6-5 to TRBJ1-2; TRBD1 is a possible D gene (6 bases). The CDR3 extends over 13 amino acids. Germline loops: CDR1 MNHEY, CDR2 SVGAGI. The V end was cut by 4 bases, the J end by 5 bases, with 11 bases between. CDR3 sequence: CASSWDIAYGYTF. CDR3 sequence (DNA): TGTGCCAGCAGTTGGGACATCGCTTATGGCTACACCTTC.

This clonotype was seen many times. A junction boundary mismatches the germline segment, possibly from a read error. The chain is built from TRBV5-1 and TRBJ2-5, with D possibly called TRBD1 or TRBD2 (5 bases each). The CDR3 consists of 14 residues. The germline V gene has CDR1 SGHRS and CDR2 YFSETQ. For the CDR3, the DNA is TGTGCCAGCAGTCCCGGGACCGGCCAAGAGACCCAGTACTTC. As protein: CASSPGTGQETQYF.

The chain has TRBV27 and TRBJ2-1; D unresolved. This CDR3 contains 13 residues. Trimming removed 0 bases from V and 3 bases from J, with 3 bases in between. Looked up from germline, CDR1 is MNHEY and CDR2 is SMNVEV (reference sequence). The CDR3 loop is CASSLSFYNEQFF. CDR3 sequence (DNA): TGTGCCAGCAGTTTATCGTTCTACAATGAGCAGTTCTTC.

This clonotype was counted only a few times. CDR3 residues: CASIMDTLNTEAFF. Written as DNA, the CDR3 is TGTGCCAGCATAATGGACACCCTGAACACTGAAGCTTTCTTT. This chain joins TRBV2 and TRBJ1-1; D is perhaps TRBD1 (5 bases). The ends were cut back, 7 bases at V and 0 bases at J, with 12 bases in the middle. This CDR3 has 14 residues. CDR1 is SNHLY and CDR2 is FYNNEI in the germline V gene.